The source of this T cell receptor (beta chain) is a study of OX40 agonist ivuxolimab in advanced cancers. As for the study more broadly: Ivuxolimab was a fully human IgG2 agonistic monoclonal antibody targeting the costimulatory receptor OX40 (CD134). Intravenous ivuxolimab was administered to patients every 2 weeks at six dose levels: 0.01, 0.1, 0.3, 1.5, 3 and 10 mg/kg. Among the roughly 52 dose-escalation patients, about 20 had hepatocellular carcinoma, roughly 15 melanoma, 9 renal cell carcinoma and 9 head and neck cancer. In the dose-escalation cohort, approximately 82% of patients were male, and the mean age was roughly 56 years with a range of 23 to 79. Prior anti-PD-1, anti-PD-L1 or anti-CTLA-4 therapy was permitted, and checkpoint inhibitors had been received by 40% to 50% of dose-escalation patients. Partial responses were achieved by three dose-escalation patients, of whom one had hepatocellular carcinoma and two had cutaneous melanoma. Peripheral TCRbeta sequencing aimed to test whether ivuxolimab altered TCR sequence diversity and caused clonal T-cell expansion. The paper covers the monotherapy dose-escalation part of the phase I ivuxolimab trial, which included N ≈ 57 patients. Study-wide conclusions, independent of this receptor: Clonal expansion of both CD4+ and CD8+ blood T cells was observed from baseline to week 6 at doses 0.1 to 3.0 mg/kg. After ivuxolimab, more expanded clones were found on average in CD8+ T cells than in CD4+ T cells. The antigen specificity of the clonally expanded peripheral T cells was not determined. Low levels of normalized T-cell clonal expansion were also seen in some nonresponding patients. In the 0.1-3.0 mg/kg groups, partial responders were among the patients with the lowest normalized peripheral clonal expansion, particularly in CD8+ T cells.

Spanning cysteine to phenylalanine, the CDR3 consists of 16 amino acids. Only CDR3 DNA remains: 48 bases, in frame from the first base. The CDR1 and CDR2 encoded by the germline V gene are SGHRS and YFSETQ. V and J are trimmed by 3 bases and 3 bases, and the gene matches miss 9 bases of the junction. The trial excluded patients who had a history of autoimmune disease or who were on systemic immunosuppression. Peripheral blood for TCR sequencing was drawn from every dose cohort at baseline, at cycle 4 day 1 and at cycle 7 day 1. The samples were drawn from a first-in-human, open-label, multicenter phase I dose-escalation trial of ivuxolimab. Adults with locally advanced or metastatic melanoma, renal cell, hepatocellular, or head and neck squamous cell carcinoma were enrolled in the trial. CD4+ and CD8+ T cells were sorted separately from peripheral blood before TCR sequencing. Genomic DNA was extracted from sorted cells for sequencing of the TCRbeta CDR3 region. The immunoSEQ Assay was used to sequence the TCRbeta CDR3 regions. Imported from immuneACCESS, the table was reduced by TCRdb to in-frame sequences with V and J called. These copies leave out some clones; in studies compared against another copy, an unresolved V gene accounts for under half, and the cause of the remainder is not known. The sample table contains some 77,000 clones; only one count was recorded for more than 85% of them. The ten largest clones take up around 1% of the sample.

Details on this clone: Its antigen remains undetermined. No base quality values were provided; no much bigger clone lies one nucleotide off.

Recombination joined TRBV5-1 with TRBJ2-1, with 7 bases matching TRBD1. The clonotype originates from an adult with an advanced solid tumor such as melanoma, head and neck, liver or kidney cancer. This specimen consisted of CD4+ or CD8+ T cells sorted from blood, obtained in a trial of the OX40 agonist ivuxolimab. The CDR3 amino acid sequence is: CASSSGRDSFYNEQFF. The nucleotide sequence is TGCGCCAGCAGCTCGGGCCGGGACAGCTTCTACAATGAGCAGTTCTTC.